Listed below are T cell receptor beta chains from one sample, sequenced in a study of cytotoxic CD8 clonotypes in ibrutinib-treated CLL. Libraries were prepared by immunoSEQ multiplex PCR; TCRdb keeps only in-frame clonotypes and omits some of them. The table has some 70,000 clones, 68% seen once; the top ten hold approximately 5%. Sequencing used PBMCs, obtained after 12 months of ibrutinib treatment. The receptors here all came from a human donor with chronic lymphocytic leukemia. The CDR3 runs from the conserved cysteine through the conserved F or W.

v_gene: TRBV15
CDR3aa: CATSSQGGLEETQYF

v_gene: TRBV10-2
CDR3aa: CASSESGLNTGELFF

v_gene: TRBV19
CDR3aa: CASSMTSGGLYNEQFF

v_gene: TRBV10-3
CDR3aa: CAISPGDGYTF

v_gene: TRBV7-6
CDR3aa: CASSRDVSEQYF

v_gene: TRBV9
CDR3aa: CASSVVAQGSGNTIYF

v_gene: TRBV7-3
CDR3aa: CASSTGLAAGNEQFF

v_gene: TRBV7-9
CDR3aa: CASTVSPALEQYF

v_gene: TRBV9
CDR3aa: CASSVDGQGLAKNIQYF

v_gene: TRBV18
CDR3aa: CASSPKFPGLDTDTQYF

v_gene: TRBV25-1
CDR3aa: CASSDVTSGGETQYF

v_gene: TRBV5-4
CDR3aa: CASRLGDSYEQYF

v_gene: TRBV27
CDR3aa: CASSDINTGELFF

v_gene: TRBV7-2
CDR3aa: CASGPRDNEQFF

v_gene: TRBV4-2
CDR3aa: CASSQVTTGGGTDTQYF

v_gene: TRBV12-5
CDR3aa: CASGPNPADSPLHF

v_gene: TRBV2
CDR3aa: CASRPQETQYF

v_gene: TRBV19
CDR3aa: CASSTVSRVRGNEQFF

v_gene: TRBV28
CDR3aa: CASSFDGGRFYGYTF

v_gene: TRBV4-3
CDR3aa: CASSHLRAGGSNTGELFF

v_gene: TRBV28
CDR3aa: CASSKGQGSDGNQPQHF

v_gene: TRBV19
CDR3aa: CASSIAGNGYTF

v_gene: TRBV10-3
CDR3aa: CAISKRSLGNTEAFF

v_gene: TRBV7-3
CDR3aa: CASSLLGRQGTYTEAFF

v_gene: TRBV7-9
CDR3aa: CASSFQGLDEQYF

v_gene: TRBV6-5
CDR3aa: CASSFGGGYGSGELFF

v_gene: TRBV19
CDR3aa: CASSISTGQGVHGYTF

v_gene: TRBV11-3
CDR3aa: CASSLGSAGELFF

v_gene: TRBV11-2
CDR3aa: CASSPRRGLDSPLHF

v_gene: TRBV6-6
CDR3aa: CASSSDGSYGYTF

v_gene: TRBV10-3
CDR3aa: CAIATGTGAYGYTF

v_gene: TRBV28
CDR3aa: CASSSGLAGGQPQYF

v_gene: TRBV7-2
CDR3aa: CASSLGRYEQYF

v_gene: TRBV10-1
CDR3aa: CASSERRGYGYTF

v_gene: TRBV18
CDR3aa: CASSTAESSSNQPQHF

v_gene: TRBV5-1
CDR3aa: CASSLSLRGVETQYF

v_gene: TRBV12-5
CDR3aa: CASGLDGGYHRSSYNSPLHF

v_gene: TRBV6-5
CDR3aa: CASSYSFRDEQYF

v_gene: TRBV11-2
CDR3aa: CASRKNYEQYF

v_gene: TRBV15
CDR3aa: CATSPNRNSPLHF

v_gene: TRBV30
CDR3aa: CAWSIMGEQYF

v_gene: TRBV5-1
CDR3aa: CASSLLSGQYNEQFF

v_gene: TRBV5-4
CDR3aa: CASSTGANVLTF

v_gene: TRBV4-3
CDR3aa: CASSLGTGGNAFF

v_gene: TRBV18
CDR3aa: CASSTGTSGGTKNIQYF

v_gene: TRBV12-5
CDR3aa: CASGTADRPPYNEQFF

v_gene: TRBV30
CDR3aa: CAWSARDYEQYF

v_gene: TRBV7-9
CDR3aa: CASSFRPRSLSEQYF